The 12 T cell receptor beta chains reported below all come from one sample, sequenced in a study of blood T cell repertoires in COVID-19. TCRdb's copy holds only in-frame clones and misses some; the assay was immunoSEQ multiplex PCR. This sample has 240,000 or so clones, with 80% to 85% found just once. Sequencing input: peripheral blood. The receptors here all came from a young woman with acute or convalescent COVID-19.

This clone has only one observation. The V and J genes are TRBV7-2 and TRBJ1-5, with 7 bases aligning to TRBD1. This CDR3 contains 13 residues. Germline-derived CDR1 and CDR2 are SGHTA and FQGNSA. Unmatched junction bases numbered 1, after V lost 3 bases and J lost 5 bases. DNA for the CDR3: TGTGCCAGCAGCTTTGACAGGGATCAGCCCCAGCATTTT. This codes for CASSFDRDQPQHF. The whole variable domain, remainder taken from reference TRBV7-2 and TRBJ1-5, is GAGVSQSPSNKVTEKGKDVELRCDPISGHTALYWYRQSLGQGLEFLIYFQGNSAPDKSGLPSDRFSAERTGGSVSTLTIQRTQQEDSAVYLCASSFDRDQPQHFGDGTRLSIL.

The genes are TRBV2 and TRBJ2-4, with 12 bases aligning to TRBD2. Looked up from germline, CDR1 is SNHLY and CDR2 is FYNNEI. J was trimmed by 8 bases and V by 7 bases; bases with no gene match: 9. The CDR3 contains 15 residues. The CDR3 sequence: CASNRLTSGSDIQYF. For the CDR3, the DNA is TGTGCCAGCAACCGCCTGACTAGCGGGAGTGACATTCAGTACTTC.

In its sample, this clone was seen once. The rearrangement joins TRBV7-2 to TRBJ2-2, with D possibly matching TRBD2 (6 bases). V was clipped by 1 base and J by 5 bases, with 23 bases between them. From germline, CDR1 is SGHTA and CDR2 FQGNSA. The CDR3 has 19 residues. The CDR3 is CASSLGGSGSRLRTGELFF. CDR3 nucleotide sequence: TGTGCCAGCAGCTTAGGTGGTAGCGGCAGTCGGTTAAGGACCGGGGAGCTGTTTTTT.

Here the CDR3 DNA reads TGTGCCAGCTCCCCTAGCGGGACGTACTCCTACGAGCAGTACTTC. Translating gives CASSPSGTYSYEQYF. The chain uses TRBV18 and TRBJ2-7; 9 bases fit TRBD2. The length of the CDR3 is 15 residues. Per germline, CDR1 KGHSH and CDR2 LQKENI. V shed 6 bases and J 0 bases; nucleotides not matched to a gene: 6. Using reference TRBV18 and TRBJ2-7 for the parts outside the CDR3, the full variable domain is NAGVMQNPRHLVRRRGQEARLRCSPMKGHSHVYWYRQLPEEGLKFMVYLQKENIIDESGMPKERFSAEFPKEGPSILRIQQVVRGDSAAYFCASSPSGTYSYEQYFGPGTRLTVT.

The V and J genes are TRBV3-1 (or the pseudogene TRBV3-2) and TRBJ1-1; D not certain. There are 13 residues in the CDR3. Trimming took off 2 bases at V and 6 bases at J, with 10 bases between the two ends. Germline lookup yields CDR1 LGHDT and CDR2 YNNKEL (reference sequence). CDR3 region: CASSQFGGSEAFF. In DNA, the CDR3 is TGTGCCAGCAGCCAATTTGGAGGGTCTGAAGCTTTCTTT.

The chain is built from TRBV7-2 and TRBJ2-3; a weak D match, TRBD1 (6 bases). The V gene lost 2 bases and the J gene lost 5 bases, with 8 bases spanning the gap. CDR3 size: 13 residues. Germline loops: CDR1 SGHTA, CDR2 FQGNSA. The DNA of the CDR3 is TGTGCCAGCAGCTTAAAAGGGGGAGATACGCAGTATTTT. This translates into CASSLKGGDTQYF. The full variable domain, its missing parts supplied by reference TRBV7-2 and TRBJ2-3, is GAGVSQSPSNKVTEKGKDVELRCDPISGHTALYWYRQSLGQGLEFLIYFQGNSAPDKSGLPSDRFSAERTGGSVSTLTIQRTQQEDSAVYLCASSLKGGDTQYFGPGTRLTVL.

The chain carries TRBV5-1 and TRBJ1-4; the match to TRBD1 covers 12 bases. There are 16 residues in the CDR3. The trim removed 5 bases at V and 7 bases at J, leaving 9 bases unmatched. The germline CDR1 and CDR2 sequences are SGHRS and YFSETQ. CDR3 sequence (DNA): TGCGCCAGCAGGGCGCCCGGGACAGGGGGCGGTGAAAAACTGTTTTTT. Protein product: CASRAPGTGGGEKLFF.

A few counts support this clone. The CDR3 is CASSPTGDYNSPLHF. CDR3 sequence (DNA): TGTGCCAGCAGCCCGACAGGGGATTATAATTCACCCCTCCACTTT. J is TRBJ1-6 and V is TRBV4-2; TRBD1 matches 8 bases. Germline CDR1 reads LGHNA; CDR2 reads YNFKEQ. The CDR3 runs 15 residues. With 4 bases clipped from V and 4 bases from J, the junction kept 3 bases outside the gene matches.

The chain is built from TRBV29-1 and TRBJ1-4, with 9 bases matching TRBD1. CDR3 length equals 14 residues. Germline V gene data show CDR1 as SQVTM and CDR2 as ANQGSEA. V shed 3 bases and J 5 bases; nucleotides not matched to a gene: 4. The chain's CDR3 is CSVDGQGRNEKLFF. The CDR3 coding sequence is TGCAGCGTTGACGGACAGGGGAGGAATGAAAAACTGTTTTTT.

This clone was recorded only once. V is TRBV6-2 or TRBV6-3 and J is TRBJ2-1; D is perhaps TRBD2 (6 bases). The V and J ends lost 6 bases and 3 bases respectively, with 15 bases between them. This CDR3 is 15 amino acids long. In germline, CDR1 is MNHEY, CDR2 SVGEGT. CDR3 sequence: CASSPRASDYNEQFF. Here the CDR3 DNA reads TGTGCCAGCAGCCCCCGGGCTAGCGACTACAATGAGCAGTTCTTC.

The gene calls are TRBV19 and TRBJ1-2; 7 nucleotides align to TRBD1. V was pared by 5 bases and J by 11 bases, with 5 bases of the junction left unmatched. The CDR3 totals 11 residues. Germline assignment: CDR1 LNHDA and CDR2 SQIVND (reference sequence). The CDR3 sequence: CASSPGQRYTF. The CDR3 DNA sequence: TGTGCCAGTAGTCCGGGACAGAGATACACCTTC.

This clone appeared a single time. The V and J genes are TRBV20-1 and TRBJ1-2, with D possibly being TRBD1 (5 bases). CDR3 length equals 11 residues. Trimming took 5 bases from V and 5 from J, leaving 9 bases between them. In germline, CDR1 is DFQATT, CDR2 SNEGSKA (reference sequence). In DNA, the CDR3 is TGCAGTGCTCATGACAGATATGGCTACACCTTC. Translated: CSAHDRYGYTF.